This record concerns one T cell receptor beta chain sequence. Its antigen is not known. Sequencing used immunoSEQ multiplex PCR; TCRdb keeps in-frame clones, though not all of them. This table holds around 320,000 clones, around 86% found once. These data originate in a study of shared clonotypes between healthy human individuals. CDR1 PRHDT and CDR2 FYEKMQ come from the germline V gene (reference sequence). Trimming removed 1 base at V and 6 bases at J, with 9 bases between. The CDR3 spans 13 residues. Regarding the study as a whole: Sampling involved blood alone; tissue repertoires likely differ.

CD8 memory cells included CD45RO+ cells plus CCR7-negative CD45RA+ TemRA cells. The clonotype originates from a young man in good health. The sequenced sample consisted of memory CD8+ T cells sorted from blood. Subset here: CD45RO+ cells pooled with CCR7-negative TemRA cells. This chain connects TRBV13 to TRBJ1-1; D may be TRBD1 (6 bases). This CDR3 reads CASSLAGVSEAFF. The CDR3, as DNA: TGTGCCAGCAGCTTAGCAGGGGTTTCTGAAGCTTTCTTT.